These 14 T cell receptor beta chains were all obtained from the same sample, sequenced in a study of shared clonotypes between healthy human individuals. CD45RO-negative cells were positively selected for CCR7, leaving out terminally differentiated effector memory CD45RA+ cells. Libraries were prepared by immunoSEQ multiplex PCR; TCRdb keeps only in-frame clonotypes and omits some of them. The sample has about 2 million clones, 85% to 95% seen once. Material: naive CD8+ T cells sorted from blood. These receptors all stem from a man younger than 35 in good health.

The rearrangement uses TRBV6-6 and TRBJ1-1, with D uncertain. Germline-derived CDR1 and CDR2 are MNHNY and SVGAGI (reference sequence). Trimming cost V 1 base and J 4 bases, with 10 bases left between them. The CDR3 is made up of 14 amino acids. This chain's CDR3 is CASSYWGKGTEAFF. Here the CDR3 DNA reads TGTGCCAGCAGTTACTGGGGAAAGGGCACTGAAGCTTTCTTT.

The chain carries TRBV27 and TRBJ2-7; maybe TRBD2 (6 bases). Germline-derived CDR1 and CDR2 are MNHEY and SMNVEV (reference sequence). This CDR3 spans 16 amino acids. V shed 1 base and J shed 0 bases, with 13 bases lying between them. The DNA for the CDR3 is TGTGCCAGCAGTTTATGGGGCGGGGCCAGCTCCTACGAGCAGTACTTC. This sequence encodes CASSLWGGASSYEQYF.

V is TRBV5-6 and J is TRBJ1-2, with 7 bases identical to TRBD1. Germline V gives CDR1 SGHDT, CDR2 YYEEEE. V trimming: 0 bases; J trimming: 9 bases; junction bases outside the gene matches: 5. This CDR3 is 13 amino acids long. The CDR3 protein is CASSLGDSVRYTF. CDR3 nucleotide sequence: TGTGCCAGCAGCTTGGGGGACAGCGTTCGCTACACCTTC.

In its sample, this clone was seen a few times. J is TRBJ2-1 and V is TRBV13, with TRBD2 matching 8 bases. Trimming took 5 bases from V and 4 from J; bases not matched to a gene: 13. Germline CDR1 PRHDT, CDR2 FYEKMQ (reference sequence). The CDR3 runs 17 residues. CDR3 nucleotide sequence: TGTGCCAGCAGCCCTAGGAGCGGGAGTATCGAGTACAATGAGCAGTTCTTC. Translating gives CASSPRSGSIEYNEQFF. The variable domain in full, with the rest retrieved from reference TRBV13 and TRBJ2-1, is AAGVIQSPRHLIKEKRETATLKCYPIPRHDTVYWYQQGPGQDPQFLISFYEKMQSDKGSIPDRFSAQQFSDYHSELNMSSLELGDSALYFCASSPRSGSIEYNEQFFGPGTRLTVL.

V is TRBV28 and J is TRBJ2-5; 7 bases line up with TRBD1. Trimming cost V 5 bases and J 4 bases; bases outside gene matches: 7. CDR3 length equals 14 residues. CDR1 MDHEN and CDR2 SYDVKM come from the germline V gene. For the CDR3, the DNA is TGTGCCAGCAGTGCCACACAGGGGAGAGAGACCCAGTACTTC. Translation gives CASSATQGRETQYF.

Turning to this clone: The sample holds other DNA sequences that translate to the same CDR3. The rearrangement links TRBV27 to TRBJ2-7, with D possibly matching TRBD1 (6 bases). Germline CDR1 and CDR2: MNHEY and SMNVEV (reference sequence). Trimming shortened V by 3 bases and J by 0 bases, and 9 bases separated the two germline ends. The CDR3 contains 14 residues. The CDR3 here is CASSLGASSYEQYF. The DNA of the CDR3 is TGTGCCAGCAGTTTGGGGGCCAGCTCCTACGAGCAGTACTTC.

Note on this clone: Different DNA sequences within this sample yield the same CDR3. The chain uses TRBV19 and TRBJ2-7, with a tentative D call TRBD2 (5 bases). The ends were cut back, 5 bases at V and 4 bases at J, with 12 bases in the middle. This CDR3 is 13 amino acids long. Germline V gene data show CDR1 as LNHDA and CDR2 as SQIVND (reference sequence). Here the CDR3 reads CASSPGGLYEQYF. The CDR3 nucleotides are TGTGCCAGTAGTCCCGGAGGTCTATACGAGCAGTACTTC.

This chain uses TRBV11-3 with TRBJ2-5, with D hard to call. The CDR3 consists of 13 residues. V lost 1 base to trimming and J lost 4 bases, with 7 bases between them. CDR1 is SGHNT and CDR2 is YENEEA in the germline V gene. The CDR3 protein is CASSLGRLETQYF. The CDR3 DNA follows: TGTGCCAGCAGCTTAGGTCGGTTAGAGACCCAGTACTTC.

About this clone: This specimen includes other DNA sequences encoding the same CDR3. The rearrangement links TRBV6-5 to TRBJ1-2, with 7 bases fitting TRBD1. CDR3 length: 14 residues. Germline CDR1 and CDR2: MNHEY and SVGAGI. V gave up 6 bases and J gave up 1 base; unmatched junction bases: 5. The CDR3 DNA follows: TGTGCCAGCAGCCTCACAGGGGATAACTATGGCTACACCTTC. Translated, it gives CASSLTGDNYGYTF.

The chain employs TRBV5-1 and TRBJ2-3; D not certain. V lost 1 base to trimming and J lost 2 bases, with 14 bases between them. Germline CDR1 is SGHRS and CDR2 is YFSETQ. This CDR3 comprises 16 residues. The chain's CDR3 is CASSLSGSLTTDTQYF. Here the CDR3 DNA reads TGCGCCAGCAGCTTGTCCGGGTCACTGACCACAGATACGCAGTATTTT.

As regards this clone: Other DNA sequences within the sample encode an identical CDR3. V is TRBV28 and J is TRBJ2-3; D is possibly TRBD1 or TRBD2 (5 bases each). The V and J ends lost 1 base and 2 bases respectively, with 10 bases between them. This CDR3 has 15 amino acids. Germline V gene lookup returns CDR1 MDHEN and CDR2 SYDVKM. The CDR3 bases are TGTGCCAGCAGTTTATATCCGGGGACCACAGATACGCAGTATTTT. This gives the protein CASSLYPGTTDTQYF.

Comment on this clone: Other DNA sequences in the sample encode the same CDR3. The chain has TRBV2 and TRBJ1-1; D ambiguous. The germline V and J ends were trimmed by 6 bases and 6 bases, with 8 bases remaining between them. The CDR3 contains 11 residues. In germline, CDR1 is SNHLY, CDR2 FYNNEI. Written as DNA, the CDR3 is TGTGCCAGCAGGACGGCCCCTGAAGCTTTCTTT. It specifies CASRTAPEAFF.

This rearrangement joins TRBV4-1 to TRBJ2-3; 11 nucleotides line up with TRBD2. The germline CDR1 and CDR2 sequences are MGHRA and YSYEKL. V lost 1 base, J lost 3 bases, and 3 bases stayed unmatched. The CDR3 runs to 16 residues. This chain's CDR3 is CASSQVGTSGTDTQYF. CDR3 nucleotide sequence: TGCGCCAGCAGCCAAGTTGGGACTAGCGGAACAGATACGCAGTATTTT.

The chain uses TRBV27 and TRBJ2-7; a weak D match, TRBD2 (6 bases). From germline, CDR1 is MNHEY and CDR2 SMNVEV (reference sequence). The CDR3 sequence is 14 residues long. The V end lost 5 bases, the J end lost 5 bases, and 16 bases lay between the germline ends. The CDR3 here is CASSPPGLPHEQYF. The CDR3 DNA sequence: TGTGCCAGCAGTCCCCCGGGACTCCCCCACGAGCAGTACTTC.